The clone carrying this T cell receptor beta chain was picked up one time. Germline assignment: CDR1 KGHSH and CDR2 LQKENI. V was clipped by 3 bases and J by 10 bases; unmatched bases: 5. This CDR3 has 13 amino acids. These data come from a study of blood T cell repertoires in COVID-19. Study-level information: From the United States, Italy and Spain came samples of acute and convalescent COVID-19. T cells, B-cell-depleted T cells, or PBMCs supplied cDNA or gDNA.

In the original analysis: Researchers report that nucleated cell counts were estimated from reference gene primer amplification. The data were produced by immunoSEQ multiplex PCR, yet TCRdb's version contains in-frame clones alone and is incomplete. Clonal size and the V and J genes are those of that table, whereas D and trimming came from the DNA. This sample has roughly 260,000 clones, with 86% found just once. This chain uses TRBV18 with TRBJ2-2; 7 nucleotides match TRBD1. Sequenced: peripheral blood. The source of this sequence is a man in his forties who had recovered from COVID-19. CDR3 sequence reads: CASSPDRAQELFF. The CDR3, as DNA: TGTGCCAGCTCACCCGACAGGGCCCAGGAGCTGTTTTTT.